Below are 25 T cell receptor beta chains sequenced from a single sample in a study of cytomegalovirus exposure and HLA in healthy donors. Researchers ran the PCR with 60 Vbeta and 13 Jbeta primers. The method was immunoSEQ multiplex PCR; TCRdb's version includes in-frame clones alone and lacks a portion of them. The data hold about 190,000 clones, with roughly 77% observed a single time. The sequenced sample was PBMCs. The receptors were sampled from a man aged 30 to 45 in good health and CMV-seropositive.

In its sample, this clone was seen a few times. The rearrangement uses TRBV4-2 and TRBJ1-1; possibly TRBD1 for D (5 bases). V lost 1 base, J lost 4 bases, and 10 bases lay in between. Germline values: CDR1 LGHNA, CDR2 YNFKEQ. The length of the CDR3 is 14 residues. The CDR3 is CASSQGRASTEAFF. As DNA, the CDR3 is TGTGCCAGCAGCCAAGGCAGGGCGAGCACTGAAGCTTTCTTT.

This chain uses TRBV27 with TRBJ2-1, with 10 bases aligning to TRBD2. The trim removed 10 bases at V and 7 bases at J, leaving 7 bases unmatched. CDR1 and CDR2 (germline): MNHEY, SMNVEV (reference sequence). This CDR3 contains 13 residues. The CDR3 loop reads CANQLAGKNEQFF. In nucleotides, the CDR3 is TGTGCCAACCAACTAGCGGGAAAAAATGAGCAGTTCTTC.

The chain combines TRBV6-5 with TRBJ2-1; 8 bases align to TRBD2. The CDR3 spans 15 residues. Germline V CDR1 and CDR2: MNHEY, SVGAGI. V gave up 2 bases and J gave up 1 base; unmatched junction bases: 1. CDR3 DNA: TGTGCCAGCAGTTACGGCGGGAGGTCCTACAATGAGCAGTTCTTC. Amino acid sequence: CASSYGGRSYNEQFF.

V usage is TRBV5-4 and J usage is TRBJ1-1, with 7 bases lining up with TRBD1. The CDR3 sequence is 14 residues long. Germline V gene data show CDR1 as SGHNT and CDR2 as YYREEE (reference sequence). The J segment lost 6 bases and the V segment lost 4 bases, leaving 9 bases of the junction unmatched. The CDR3 is CASSLGTDLAEAFF. The CDR3 nucleotides read TGTGCCAGCAGCCTGGGGACAGATTTAGCTGAAGCTTTCTTT.

The chain employs TRBV11-2 and TRBJ2-3, with 9 bases fitting TRBD1. Per the germline V gene, CDR1 is SGHAT and CDR2 is FQNNGV. V trimming: 5 bases; J trimming: 7 bases; junction bases outside the gene matches: 13. CDR3 length: 16 residues. The CDR3 DNA reads TGTGCCAGCAGCCCAGCCCCGGGACAGGGCTGGAATACGCAGTATTTT. Encoded protein: CASSPAPGQGWNTQYF.

DNA of the CDR3: TGTGCCAGTAAAAGAGGACAGGAGAGCAATCAGCCCCAGCATTTT. Translation gives CASKRGQESNQPQHF. The V gene is TRBV19, the J gene TRBJ1-5; 7 bases are shared with TRBD1. V shed 7 bases and J 1 base; nucleotides not matched to a gene: 7. Per the germline V gene, CDR1 is LNHDA and CDR2 is SQIVND (reference sequence). This CDR3 contains 15 residues.

The chain uses TRBV7-8 and TRBJ2-1, with D maybe TRBD2 (7 bases). This CDR3 has 15 amino acids. Germline V gene data show CDR1 as SGHVS and CDR2 as FQNEAQ. Trimming took 1 base from V and 5 from J, leaving 12 bases between them. For the CDR3, the DNA is TGTGCCAGCAGCTTAGTCGGGGGGCCTGACAATGAGCAGTTCTTC. Protein product: CASSLVGGPDNEQFF.

Here the CDR3 reads CASSWGSGVQETQYF. CDR3 DNA: TGTGCCAGCAGTTGGGGGAGCGGGGTACAAGAGACCCAGTACTTC. The rearrangement links TRBV28 to TRBJ2-5; 7 nucleotides agree with TRBD2. J gave up 2 bases and V 4 bases, and 7 bases lay outside the gene matches. The V gene's germline CDR1 is MDHEN and CDR2 SYDVKM. The CDR3 contains 15 residues.

This clone was counted only a few times. The DNA for the CDR3 is TGTGCCAGTAGTATTTATCGGACAGGGGCCTTGGCGGGAAACACCATATATTTT. Translated, it gives CASSIYRTGALAGNTIYF. V gene TRBV19 combines with J gene TRBJ1-3, with 9 bases matching TRBD1. With 3 bases clipped from V and 4 bases from J, the junction kept 13 bases outside the gene matches. Germline assignment: CDR1 LNHDA and CDR2 SQIVND (reference sequence). The CDR3 extends over 18 amino acids.

The V and J genes are TRBV27 and TRBJ2-3, with 7 bases that match TRBD1. The CDR3 has 13 residues. Looked up from germline, CDR1 is MNHEY and CDR2 is SMNVEV (reference sequence). V trimming: 7 bases; J trimming: 11 bases; junction bases outside the gene matches: 12. The CDR3 nucleotides read TGTGCCAGCACCACCCCCCGACAGGGACGGCAGTATTTT. Protein sequence: CASTTPRQGRQYF.

This chain links TRBV19 with TRBJ2-2; no firm D call. The V end lost 6 bases, the J end lost 3 bases, and 17 bases lay between the germline ends. Germline V gene sequence: CDR1 LNHDA, CDR2 SQIVND (reference sequence). This CDR3 has 16 residues. DNA for the CDR3: TGTGCCAGTAGGGCCATGGAGAGCAGCGACACCGGGGAGCTGTTTTTT. It encodes CASRAMESSDTGELFF.

The sample holds one count of this clone. This rearrangement joins TRBV11-1 to TRBJ2-1, with 9 bases matching TRBD2. The germline V gene encodes CDR1 SGHAT and CDR2 FQDESV (reference sequence). The CDR3 totals 15 residues. The V and J ends lost 8 bases and 7 bases, in that order; junction bases with no gene match: 12. The CDR3 DNA reads as TGTGCCAGCCGACGGGCAGCGGGAGGAGGTAATGAGCAGTTCTTC. Its protein product is CASRRAAGGGNEQFF.

This clone came up once. V gene TRBV5-6 combines with J gene TRBJ1-1; D is unclear. Trimming took 0 bases from V and 5 from J, leaving 14 bases between them. The CDR3 covers 15 residues. CDR1 is SGHDT, CDR2 YYEEEE, per germline. The CDR3 loop reads CASSLGHIRMTEAFF. In DNA, the CDR3 is TGTGCCAGCAGCTTGGGACATATCCGGATGACTGAAGCTTTCTTT.

The rearrangement uses TRBV6-5 and TRBJ1-1, with unresolved D. This CDR3 is built from 13 residues. Per germline, CDR1 MNHEY and CDR2 SVGAGI. Between the trimmed V and J ends, which lost 6 bases and 10 bases, there was a span of 18 bases. This CDR3 is CASSPSIDRAAFF. The CDR3 coding sequence is TGTGCCAGCAGCCCCTCAATCGATCGAGCAGCTTTCTTT.

The rearrangement joins TRBV28 to TRBJ2-7; 9 bases align to TRBD1. The CDR3 length is 14 residues. Unmatched junction bases numbered 2, after V lost 2 bases and J lost 3 bases. Germline V lookup: CDR1 MDHEN, CDR2 SYDVKM. In DNA, the CDR3 is TGTGCCAGCAGTTTACTGGACAGGGGCTACGAGCAGTACTTC. Protein sequence: CASSLLDRGYEQYF. The full variable domain, with the rest looked up from reference TRBV28 and TRBJ2-7, is DVKVTQSSRYLVKRTGEKVFLECVQDMDHENMFWYRQDPGLGLRLIYFSYDVKMKEKGDIPEGYSVSREKKERFSLILESASTNQTSMYLCASSLLDRGYEQYFGPGTRLTVT.

This clone occurred once. The chain combines TRBV30 with TRBJ2-3; no clear D. Germline CDR1 GTSNPN, CDR2 SVGIG (reference sequence). The V end was cut by 4 bases, the J end by 8 bases, with 16 bases between. The CDR3 runs to 13 residues. As DNA, the CDR3 is TGTGCCTGGACCGTTCTTGACCGCGGTACGCAGTATTTT. Amino acids: CAWTVLDRGTQYF.

The chain links TRBV6-1 to TRBJ2-3; TRBD2 agrees at 8 bases. V dropped 4 bases and J dropped 2; count of bases not matched to a gene: 8. CDR1 MNHNS and CDR2 SASEGT come from the germline V gene. This CDR3 region has 16 residues. CDR3 sequence (DNA): TGTGCCAGCAGTGCCGGGGGGGGGTTTCCCACAGATACGCAGTATTTT. Translating gives CASSAGGGFPTDTQYF.

The rearrangement uses TRBV5-1 and TRBJ1-4; 8 bases map to TRBD1. The junction had 5 bases not matched to a gene; V was cut back by 0 bases and J by 7 bases. This CDR3 spans 15 amino acids. The V gene's germline CDR1 is SGHRS and CDR2 YFSETQ. CDR3 protein: CASSLATGGGEKLFF. In DNA form, the CDR3 reads TGCGCCAGCAGCTTGGCTACAGGGGGTGGTGAAAAACTGTTTTTT.

This clone was picked up a small number of times. CDR3 sequence reads: CASSSRAGSSYEQYF. The DNA of the CDR3 is TGTGCCAGCAGCTCGAGAGCGGGCTCCTCCTACGAGCAGTACTTC. The genes are TRBV7-9 and TRBJ2-7; D might be TRBD2 (6 bases). This CDR3 is built from 15 residues. CDR1 is SEHNR and CDR2 is FQNEAQ in the germline V gene (reference sequence). V gave up 4 bases and J gave up 0 bases, with 13 bases separating them.

The chain links TRBV7-2 to TRBJ1-2, with 9 bases matching TRBD1. The CDR3 consists of 16 residues. CDR1 is SGHTA and CDR2 is FQGNSA in the germline V gene. The V and J ends lost 5 bases and 5 bases, in that order; junction bases with no gene match: 12. The DNA for the CDR3 is TGTGCCAGCAGCGCTCGCGCCGGGACAGGGACTTATGGCTACACCTTC. Translated: CASSARAGTGTYGYTF.

This clone came up a few times. The CDR3 sequence is CASSSRRGGDQETQYF. In DNA form, the CDR3 reads TGTGCCAGCAGCTCTCGGAGGGGCGGGGACCAAGAGACCCAGTACTTC. The V call is TRBV7-6, the J call TRBJ2-5; weak D call: TRBD2 (6 bases). This CDR3 is 16 amino acids long. The V end was cut by 4 bases, the J end by 0 bases, with 15 bases between. Germline V gene data show CDR1 as SGHVS and CDR2 as FNYEAQ.

V is TRBV5-6 and J is TRBJ1-4; D gene unclear. Trimming took 6 bases from V and 6 from J, leaving 12 bases between them. Germline CDR1 is SGHDT and CDR2 is YYEEEE. The CDR3 runs 13 residues. Written as DNA, the CDR3 is TGTGCCAGCACCGCGCGAGGGTATGAAAAACTGTTTTTT. Translation: CASTARGYEKLFF.

The chain employs TRBV5-1 and TRBJ2-4, with a weak D call TRBD2 (8 bases). Trimming left V 0 bases short and J 5 bases short, with 12 bases between. In germline, CDR1 is SGHRS, CDR2 YFSETQ. This CDR3 comprises 15 residues. The chain's CDR3 is CASSLVGRGQNIQYF. In DNA form, the CDR3 reads TGCGCCAGCAGCTTGGTCGGGAGGGGGCAAAACATTCAGTACTTC.

V is TRBV9 and J is TRBJ2-3; D is perhaps TRBD2 (6 bases). CDR1 and CDR2 (germline): SGDLS, YYNGEE. V shed 6 bases and J shed 3 bases, with 17 bases lying between them. CDR3 length equals 15 residues. CDR3 sequence (DNA): TGTGCCAGCACCCGCCGGGGAAGCGGGACAGATACGCAGTATTTT. Amino acid sequence: CASTRRGSGTDTQYF.

The gene calls are TRBV11-2 and TRBJ2-5, with D perhaps TRBD2 (6 bases). The CDR3 length is 14 residues. Trimming cost V 5 bases and J 6 bases, with 16 bases left between them. Germline values: CDR1 SGHAT, CDR2 FQNNGV. CDR3 sequence reads: CASSARDSGKTQYF. CDR3 nucleotides: TGTGCCAGCAGCGCCCGGGACTCAGGGAAGACCCAGTACTTC.